The 17 T cell receptor beta chains below come from one sample, sequenced in a study of tumor and adjacent non-tumor tissue in lung cancer. TCRbeta libraries were built with three rounds of nested PCR, modified from ARM-PCR. TCRdb redid the calling of the multiplex PCR reads with MiXCR, one entry per CDR3 protein. The repertoire includes about 140,000 distinct CDR3 sequences, about 71% of them detected once, and around a sixth sits in the top ten. This sample's RNA came from whole unsorted tissue. The specimen sequenced was lung tumor tissue. The receptors come from a man in his 60s with small cell lung cancer.

Only a few counts were recorded for this clonotype. The V gene is TRBV28, the J gene TRBJ2-5; D may be TRBD1 or TRBD2 (6 bases each). Germline V gives CDR1 MDHEN, CDR2 SYDVKM. V lost 7 bases and J lost 5, with 26 bases in between. CDR3 length: 17 amino acids. The CDR3 DNA is TGTGCCAGCATCCCCCTCGGCGGGACACTAGATTCGGAGACCCAGTACTTC. It encodes CASIPLGGTLDSETQYF.

This chain links TRBV4-1 with TRBJ1-5; D perhaps matches TRBD1 (5 bases). The CDR3 covers 16 residues. The ends were cut back, 5 bases at V and 6 bases at J, with 20 bases in the middle. Germline V gives CDR1 MGHRA, CDR2 YSYEKL. The CDR3 sequence: CASSERIRALGQPQHF. CDR3 DNA sequence: TGCGCCAGCAGCGAAAGGATCAGGGCGCTCGGTCAGCCCCAGCATTTT.

With respect to this clonotype: Given a much more abundant clone one base away, this may be a read error. The CDR3 does not end in the conserved phenylalanine or tryptophan, so this is likely a read error. The chain links TRBV11-2 to TRBJ2-7; D is unresolved. This CDR3 comprises 14 residues. Between the trimmed V and J ends, which lost 3 bases and 0 bases, there was a span of 9 bases. From germline, CDR1 is SGHAT and CDR2 FQNNGV. This CDR3 reads CASSLQASSYEQYL. The DNA of the CDR3 is TGTGCCAGCAGCTTGCAGGCGAGCTCCTACGAGCAGTACTTA.

This clonotype showed up just a few times. This may stem from a read error, because a much larger clone lies one nucleotide away. The J gene is TRBJ1-3, the V gene TRBV7-9; TRBD1 might be the D (6 bases). Germline loops: CDR1 SEHNR, CDR2 FQNEAQ (reference sequence). The CDR3 is 15 amino acids. The CDR3 spells CASSPGVGSGDTIYF. The CDR3 DNA is TGTGCCAGCAGCCCAGGGGTTGGCTCTGGAGACACCATATATTTT. Full variable domain (missing parts from reference TRBV7-9 and TRBJ1-3): DTGVSQNPRHKITKRGQNVTFRCDPISEHNRLYWYRQTLGQGPEFLTYFQNEAQLEKSRLLSDRFSAERPKGSFSTLEIQRTEQGDSAMYLCASSPGVGSGDTIYFGEGSWLTVV.

The genes are TRBV5-4 and TRBJ1-5; possible D gene TRBD1, 5 bases. Deletions cut 0 bases from V and 2 bases from J, with 6 bases between. Germline lookup yields CDR1 SGHNT and CDR2 YYREEE (reference sequence). The CDR3 spans 14 residues. CDR3 sequence (DNA): TGTGCCAGCAGCTTGGAAGGGGGCAATCAGCCCCAGCATTTT. Translated: CASSLEGGNQPQHF.

The chain is built from TRBV6-2 or TRBV6-3 and TRBJ1-6; D is perhaps TRBD1 (6 bases). Germline-derived CDR1 and CDR2 are MNHEY and SVGEGT. V shed 2 bases and J shed 14 bases, with 22 bases lying between them. The CDR3 extends over 16 amino acids. CDR3 nucleotide sequence: TGTGCCAGCAGTTACGGGGTCATAACAGGGTTAACATCCCTCCACTTT. This translates into CASSYGVITGLTSLHF.

This clonotype was counted many times. This chain joins TRBV11-2 and TRBJ2-1, with a tentative D call TRBD2 (5 bases). CDR3 size: 15 residues. CDR1 and CDR2 from the germline V gene are SGHAT and FQNNGV. Trimming took off 7 bases at V and 2 bases at J, with 15 bases between the two ends. The chain's CDR3 is CASTQFGVTYNEQFF. CDR3 nucleotide sequence: TGTGCCAGCACCCAATTCGGGGTAACCTACAATGAGCAGTTCTTC.

A remark on this clonotype: Here the CDR3 omits its conserved ending phenylalanine or tryptophan, so a read error is the likely source. The chain couples TRBV6-5 to TRBJ2-4; weak D call: TRBD1 (6 bases). Germline V CDR1 and CDR2: MNHEY, SVGAGI. This CDR3 region has 13 residues. The V and J ends lost 0 bases and 10 bases respectively, with 10 bases between them. The CDR3 region has the DNA TGTGCCAGCAGTTACTCTCCAGGGGCTATTCAGTACCTC. As protein: CASSYSPGAIQYL.

This clonotype showed up just once. A much larger clonotype is one base distant, so this may be a read error. The chain combines TRBV7-9 with TRBJ2-2, with a weak D call TRBD2 (5 bases). There are 14 residues in the CDR3. Trimming removed 4 bases from V and 4 bases from J, with 10 bases in between. The germline CDR1 and CDR2 sequences are SEHNR and FQNEAQ (reference sequence). This CDR3 reads CASSCSGSTGELFF. CDR3 DNA: TGTGCCAGCAGCTGTTCGGGGTCCACCGGGGAGCTGTTTTTT.

This clonotype appeared a single time. The CDR3 ends on some other residue instead of the conserved phenylalanine or tryptophan, so this is likely a read error. The DNA is left out, because the CDR3 cannot be placed on it with certainty; the CDR3 is given as TCRdb lists it. The rearrangement uses TRBV5-4 and TRBJ2-5; the D segment call TRBD2 is taken from the table without a DNA check. Ends included, the CDR3 has 14 residues. From germline, CDR1 is SGHNT and CDR2 YYREEE (reference sequence). This chain's CDR3 is CASSAAGQRETHYL.

This clonotype was counted between two and nine times. The chain has TRBV12-3 or TRBV12-4 and TRBJ2-1, with D possibly matching TRBD2 (5 bases). The CDR3 has 15 amino acids. V was trimmed by 3 bases and J by 0 bases, leaving 9 bases between them. CDR3 nucleotides: TGTGCCAGCAGTTTTAGCGAAATCTCCTACAATGAGCAGTTCTTC. The encoded protein is CASSFSEISYNEQFF.

V usage is TRBV19 and J usage is TRBJ1-1, with D tentatively TRBD1 (6 bases). Trimming stripped 6 bases from V and 0 bases from J, with 14 bases between. CDR1 is LNHDA and CDR2 is SQIVND in the germline V gene (reference sequence). CDR3 length equals 15 residues. The CDR3 loop reads CASSRRGGMNTEAFF. CDR3 bases: TGTGCCAGTAGCCGCCGGGGGGGCATGAACACTGAAGCTTTCTTT.

The chain joins TRBV20-1 to TRBJ2-4; TRBD1 is a possible D gene (6 bases). V lost 5 bases and J lost 0, with 17 bases in between. The germline gives CDR1 DFQATT, CDR2 SNEGSKA (reference sequence). The CDR3 totals 16 residues. The CDR3 bases are TGCAGTGCTGGGGGCGGTTTCGACATAGCCAAAAACATTCAGTACTTC. Protein product: CSAGGGFDIAKNIQYF.

The rearrangement joins TRBV20-1 to TRBJ2-3; D may correspond to TRBD1 or TRBD2 (5 bases each). Looked up from germline, CDR1 is DFQATT and CDR2 is SNEGSKA (reference sequence). The CDR3 has 12 residues. CDR3 bases: TGCAATACTAGAGGGACCACAGATACGCAGTATTTT. Translating gives CNTRGTTDTQYF.

The chain is built from TRBV5-1 and TRBJ2-5, with a weak D call TRBD1 (6 bases). V was cut by 8 bases and J by 1 base, with 15 bases left in between. This CDR3 is built from 14 residues. CDR1 and CDR2 from the germline V gene are SGHRS and YFSETQ. The CDR3 region is CASGGRGVQETQYF. DNA for the CDR3: TGCGCCAGTGGTGGCAGGGGCGTCCAAGAGACCCAGTACTTC.

Comments on this clonotype: One base away lies a much larger clone, so this may be a sequencing read error. The chain uses TRBV20-1 and TRBJ2-5; 8 bases are a match to TRBD2. Germline lookup yields CDR1 DFQATT and CDR2 SNEGSKA (reference sequence). This CDR3 region has 15 residues. V was clipped by 3 bases and J by 2 bases; unmatched bases: 8. The CDR3, as DNA: TGCAGTGCTAGCCCAGCGGGAGATACTCAAGAGACCCAGTACTTC. Protein sequence: CSASPAGDTQETQYF.

As to this clonotype: This may be a read error, as it is one base from a much larger clone. This chain uses TRBV2 with TRBJ2-2, with D tentatively TRBD2 (5 bases). Germline-derived CDR1 and CDR2 are SNHLY and FYNNEI. The CDR3 spans 14 residues. DNA of the CDR3: TGTGCCAGCAATGAATTCGAGCAGGCCGGGGAGATGTTTTTT. It yields the protein CASNEFEQAGEMFF.